This is a list of T cell receptor beta chains from one sample in a study of breast tumors, draining lymph nodes, adjacent tissues. In TCRdb, the multiplex PCR reads were re-called with MiXCR into one record per CDR3 protein. Among around 170,000 distinct CDR3 sequences, approximately 33% were seen once, and the ten largest hold 4% to 5.5%. The sequencing sample was made of axillary lymph node tissue. Source of these receptors: a female donor with breast cancer. Some clones in this sample may be carry-over from other donors' samples. Each CDR3 is given with its conserved first and last residue. The D gene is left open where the match is weak. Clone size, where shown, is once, few, many, or a class for clones that have expanded.

abundance: many
d_gene: -
v_gene: TRBV20-1
j_gene: TRBJ2-7
CDR3aa: CSARVGDAEQYF
CDR3nt: TGCAGTGCTAGAGTCGGAGACGCCGAGCAGTACTTC

abundance: many
d_gene: -
v_gene: TRBV20-1
j_gene: TRBJ1-2
CDR3aa: CSARVPASNYGYTF
CDR3nt: TGCAGTGCTAGAGTCCCAGCATCTAACTATGGCTACACCTTC

abundance: many
d_gene: -
v_gene: TRBV6-5
j_gene: TRBJ1-5
CDR3aa: CASRSDSRNQPQHF
CDR3nt: TGTGCCAGCAGGTCCGACAGCCGCAATCAGCCCCAGCATTTT

abundance: many
d_gene: TRBD1
v_gene: TRBV5-1
j_gene: TRBJ1-5
CDR3aa: CASSYGQGGQPQHF
CDR3nt: TGCGCCAGCAGCTATGGACAGGGGGGCCAGCCCCAGCATTTT

abundance: many
d_gene: -
v_gene: TRBV5-1
j_gene: TRBJ2-1
CDR3aa: CASSLAQVHNEQFF
CDR3nt: TGCGCCAGCAGCTTGGCACAGGTTCACAATGAGCAGTTCTTC

abundance: many
d_gene: TRBD1
v_gene: TRBV5-4
j_gene: TRBJ1-4
CDR3aa: CASSKDRGGEKLFF
CDR3nt: TGTGCCAGCAGCAAAGACAGGGGTGGTGAAAAACTGTTTTTT

abundance: many
d_gene: -
v_gene: TRBV7-8
j_gene: TRBJ2-3
CDR3aa: CASSLQASGTDTQYF
CDR3nt: TGTGCCAGCAGCTTACAAGCGTCGGGCACAGATACGCAGTATTTT

abundance: many
d_gene: -
v_gene: TRBV5-1
j_gene: TRBJ2-1
CDR3aa: CASSSPPGGEQFF
CDR3nt: TGCGCCAGCAGCTCCCCCCCGGGGGGCGAGCAGTTCTTC

abundance: many
d_gene: TRBD1
v_gene: TRBV20-1
j_gene: TRBJ1-5
CDR3aa: CSATRQGNQPQHF
CDR3nt: TGCAGTGCTACAAGACAGGGAAATCAGCCCCAGCATTTT

abundance: -
d_gene: -
v_gene: TRBV7-8
j_gene: TRBJ2-7
CDR3aa: CASSSSGLYEQYF
CDR3nt: TGTGCCAGCAGCTCTTCGGGACTCTACGAGCAGTACTTC

abundance: many
d_gene: -
v_gene: TRBV9
j_gene: TRBJ1-2
CDR3aa: CASSVAQAHDYGYTF
CDR3nt: TGTGCCAGCAGCGTAGCCCAGGCTCACGACTATGGCTACACCTTC

abundance: once
d_gene: -
v_gene: TRBV14
j_gene: TRBJ2-7
CDR3aa: CASSIYLCSEPSGQYF
CDR3nt: -

abundance: -
d_gene: -
v_gene: TRBV7-8
j_gene: TRBJ2-7
CDR3aa: CASSFYICSARAFNYEQYF
CDR3nt: -

abundance: -
d_gene: TRBD1
v_gene: TRBV10-3
j_gene: TRBJ1-4
CDR3aa: CAISDAGGAAGKLFF
CDR3nt: TGTGCTATCAGTGATGCAGGGGGGGCTGCTGGAAAACTGTTTTTT

abundance: -
d_gene: -
v_gene: TRBV7-2
j_gene: TRBJ1-1
CDR3aa: CASSFRGSSGSEAFF
CDR3nt: TGTGCCAGCAGCTTTAGAGGGTCAAGTGGGTCTGAAGCTTTCTTT

abundance: many
d_gene: -
v_gene: TRBV6-5
j_gene: TRBJ2-5
CDR3aa: CASSYNGQPQETQYF
CDR3nt: TGTGCCAGCAGTTACAATGGACAACCCCAAGAGACCCAGTACTTC

abundance: many
d_gene: -
v_gene: TRBV11-1
j_gene: TRBJ2-1
CDR3aa: CASSLRASIGTGEASYNEQFF
CDR3nt: TGTGCCAGCAGCTTAAGGGCATCGATCGGCACAGGGGAGGCGAGCTACAATGAGCAGTTCTTC

abundance: -
d_gene: -
v_gene: TRBV6-2/TRBV6-3
j_gene: TRBJ1-5
CDR3aa: CASSHPGDPPNQPQHF
CDR3nt: TGTGCCAGCAGTCACCCCGGGGATCCCCCCAATCAGCCCCAGCATTTT

abundance: many
d_gene: -
v_gene: TRBV20-1
j_gene: TRBJ2-3
CDR3aa: CSARKIADTQYF
CDR3nt: TGCAGTGCTAGAAAGATTGCAGATACGCAGTATTTT

abundance: -
d_gene: -
v_gene: TRBV6-5
j_gene: TRBJ1-6
CDR3aa: CASSYFGEPPLHF
CDR3nt: TGTGCCAGCAGTTACTTCGGTGAGCCACCCCTCCACTTT

abundance: -
d_gene: -
v_gene: TRBV7-9
j_gene: TRBJ1-1
CDR3aa: CASRTDNMGTEAFF
CDR3nt: TGTGCCAGCAGAACTGACAATATGGGCACTGAAGCTTTCTTT

abundance: -
d_gene: -
v_gene: TRBV15
j_gene: TRBJ2-1
CDR3aa: CATSRSPPGQGNEQFF
CDR3nt: TGTGCCACCAGCAGAAGCCCTCCGGGGCAGGGCAATGAGCAGTTCTTC

abundance: many
d_gene: TRBD1
v_gene: TRBV29-1
j_gene: TRBJ2-2
CDR3aa: CSVQGQGVTGELFF
CDR3nt: TGCAGCGTTCAAGGACAGGGGGTAACCGGGGAGCTGTTTTTT

abundance: many
d_gene: TRBD2
v_gene: TRBV7-8
j_gene: TRBJ2-3
CDR3aa: CASSTRLTSGKTDTQYF
CDR3nt: TGTGCCAGCAGCACCCGCCTGACTAGCGGGAAGACAGATACGCAGTATTTT

abundance: many
d_gene: -
v_gene: TRBV20-1
j_gene: TRBJ1-5
CDR3aa: CSARGRVGQPQHF
CDR3nt: TGCAGTGCTAGAGGCAGGGTAGGTCAGCCCCAGCATTTT

abundance: -
d_gene: -
v_gene: TRBV3-2
j_gene: TRBJ2-5
CDR3aa: CASSQARGGREETQYF
CDR3nt: TGTGCCAGCAGCCAAGCCCGGGGGGGGAGGGAAGAGACCCAGTACTTC

abundance: -
d_gene: TRBD2
v_gene: TRBV7-3
j_gene: TRBJ2-2
CDR3aa: CASSGAGLAGAGELFF
CDR3nt: TGTGCCAGCAGCGGCGCGGGACTAGCGGGAGCCGGGGAGCTGTTTTTT

abundance: many
d_gene: TRBD1
v_gene: TRBV6-5
j_gene: TRBJ1-6
CDR3aa: CASDSGQGNSPLHF
CDR3nt: TGTGCCAGCGATTCGGGACAGGGGAATTCACCCCTCCACTTT

abundance: -
d_gene: -
v_gene: TRBV6-1
j_gene: TRBJ1-2
CDR3aa: CASRARLGLGYTF
CDR3nt: TGTGCCAGCAGGGCCAGACTAGGTCTTGGCTACACCTTC

abundance: -
d_gene: -
v_gene: TRBV2
j_gene: TRBJ1-4
CDR3aa: CASSEYGTFYEKLFF
CDR3nt: TGTGCCAGCAGTGAATATGGGACATTTTACGAAAAACTGTTTTTT

abundance: few
d_gene: -
v_gene: TRBV9
j_gene: TRBJ2-1
CDR3aa: CASSSPGSVPEQFF
CDR3nt: TGTGCCAGCAGCTCCCCGGGGTCTGTTCCTGAGCAGTTCTTC

abundance: many
d_gene: -
v_gene: TRBV19
j_gene: TRBJ1-2
CDR3aa: CASKRDSLDGYGYTF
CDR3nt: TGTGCCAGTAAAAGGGACTCCCTAGATGGCTATGGCTACACCTTC